This T cell receptor beta chain was identified during a study of T cells in Graves' hyperthyroidism and ophthalmopathy. Amplification of TCR beta CDR3 regions used RNA as the template. In the first-round RT-PCR of the TCR CDR3, the HTBI primer set was used. TCRdb reanalysed the multiplex PCR reads using MiXCR and keeps one entry per CDR3 protein. The sample lists about 640,000 distinct CDR3 sequences; roughly 20% were seen once. The germline V gene encodes CDR1 KGHSH and CDR2 LQKENI. The CDR3 consists of 15 residues. The V end lost 0 bases, the J end lost 1 base, and 9 bases lay between the germline ends. In its sample, this clonotype was seen many times. A patient was excluded if there was uncontrolled infection, other autoimmune disease, pregnancy or lactation.

Source material: blood. The chain uses TRBV18 and TRBJ2-5; a weak D match, TRBD1 (6 bases). The origin of this receptor is a young man with Graves' ophthalmopathy. CDR3 nucleotides: TGTGCCAGCTCACCACCCACAGGGACCCAAGAGACCCAGTACTTC. Amino acids: CASSPPTGTQETQYF.